What follows is one T cell receptor beta chain and its context. Its cognate antigen is unknown. The V gene end was trimmed by 5 bases and the J gene end by 1 base; junction bases not matched to a gene: 7. CDR1 is SGHTA, CDR2 FQGNSA, per germline. The CDR3 loop spans 15 amino acids. The entry originates in a study of T cells in tuberculosis. On the study more broadly: A South African cohort included IGRA-negative adolescents, latently infected IGRA-positive adolescents and adults with active tuberculosis.

The study's findings and limits: GMM-specific TCRs were nearer to active tuberculosis alpha repertoires, suggesting expansion.

This table comes from immunoSEQ multiplex PCR, and its TCRdb copy is limited to in-frame clones, with some not included. In the table there are about 30,000 clones, about 95% of which are singletons. J is TRBJ1-2 and V is TRBV7-2, with TRBD1 matching 7 bases. The TCR comes from a donor aged 5-35 years with latent tuberculosis or without tuberculosis infection. The sequenced sample was PBMCs. The CDR3 DNA sequence: TGTGCCAGCAGCCCCGGGACAGCAAATAACTATGGCTACACCTTC. Translating it yields CASSPGTANNYGYTF.